These T cell receptor beta chains were read from a single sample in a study of CXCR3-negative and CXCR3-positive naive CD8 T cells. TCRdb re-called the 5' RACE reads; every CDR3 protein appears as one record, without DNA. The sample totals about 80,000 distinct CDR3 sequences. The sequencing input was naive CXCR3- CD8+ T cells from blood. Source of these receptors: a human donor in good health. Some clones in this sample may be carry-over from other donors' samples. CDR3s include the opening cysteine and the closing phenylalanine or tryptophan. Some rows mark clone size as missing; the rest say once, few, many or name a class of expanded clone.

V gene,J gene,clone size,CDR3 protein
TRBV7-3,TRBJ2-2,NA,CATARLDTGELFF
TRBV27,TRBJ2-3,NA,CASSPGGADTQYF
TRBV29-1,TRBJ1-2,NA,CSVERFGDNGYTF
TRBV7-9,TRBJ1-2,NA,CASSHPGGVYGYTF
TRBV12-3/TRBV12-4,TRBJ2-7,NA,CASSFGVSYEQYF
TRBV4-3,TRBJ2-7,NA,CASSQDKGSYEQYF
TRBV21-1,TRBJ2-3,NA,CASSKGGVLESLGNRTDTQYF
TRBV7-2,TRBJ2-4,NA,CASSFPTQLPSGQTSKNIQYF
TRBV7-9,TRBJ2-5,NA,CASSSYAVAAETQYF
TRBV7-8,TRBJ2-3,NA,CASSLWGHRYFDTQYF
TRBV27,TRBJ2-1,NA,CASSSTSGGLYNEQFF
TRBV29-1,TRBJ2-7,NA,CSVELVNLHEQYF
TRBV7-9,TRBJ1-2,NA,CASSWTGDGYTF
TRBV7-2,TRBJ1-5,NA,CASSLAGGSNQPQHF
TRBV7-9,TRBJ2-1,NA,CASSDAGHTPYNEQFF
TRBV7-9,TRBJ2-7,NA,CASSPGAYEQYF
TRBV29-1,TRBJ2-5,medium-sized,CSVELVGETQYF
TRBV5-6,TRBJ2-1,NA,CASSLGQGDYYGNEQFF
TRBV29-1,TRBJ2-2,NA,CSVYAGITLGELFF
TRBV6-2/TRBV6-3,TRBJ2-7,NA,CASSYSMITTGRTYEQYF
TRBV5-1,TRBJ2-4,NA,CASSDEGGGALNIQYF
TRBV7-2,TRBJ1-4,NA,CASSLAPGDTTNEKLFF
TRBV12-3/TRBV12-4,TRBJ1-4,NA,CASSHGGEKLFF
TRBV3-1,TRBJ1-5,NA,CASSPENSNQPQHF
TRBV10-1,TRBJ2-1,NA,CASSLWPGNEQFF
TRBV4-1,TRBJ1-1,NA,CASSQEMGVTEAFF
TRBV7-9,TRBJ2-5,NA,CASSSALAPEETQYF
TRBV7-9,TRBJ2-6,NA,CASSATVVSGANVLTF
TRBV13,TRBJ1-6,NA,CASSSTGDRGPSSPLHF
TRBV7-2,TRBJ2-4,NA,CASSLAGTSMDIQYF
TRBV24-1,TRBJ2-6,NA,CAPDFGSTCSGANVLTF
TRBV11-2,TRBJ2-7,NA,CATRPGKGAYEQYF
TRBV5-5,TRBJ2-7,NA,CASSFRGGSYEQYF
TRBV7-8,TRBJ2-5,NA,CASSSTGAVETQYF
TRBV5-1,TRBJ2-7,NA,CASSPDRYEQYF
TRBV11-2,TRBJ2-5,NA,CASRDSLQETQYF
TRBV7-3,TRBJ2-3,NA,CASSFMGPDTQYF
TRBV29-1,TRBJ2-7,NA,CSGSVGGGSYEQYF
TRBV15,TRBJ2-1,NA,CATSRGLRGWDEQFF